This T cell receptor beta chain stems from a study of shared clonotypes between healthy human individuals (dated by TCRdb to the early 2020s). With regard to the full study: The cohort comprised a couple of women and a few men aged 18 to 49 years. For each donor, CD4 naive and CD4 memory were each given three plates, CD8 naive was given two plates, and CD8 memory was given one plate. To estimate repertoire size and how much clonotype sharing occurs between individuals, the study deeply sequenced the blood TCR repertoires of roughly 5 healthy adults. To increase sequencing depth and limit assay-specific biases, TCR repertoire library preparation and sequencing were carried out by different laboratories using diverse techniques. Per donor, leukapheresis produced somewhere between about 0.94 and 9.5 billion PBMCs. The paper as a whole reports these results and caveats: Across a handful of donors, approximately 5% of naive CD4, 3% to 4% of naive CD8, 2.3% of memory CD4, and approximately 0.4% of memory CD8 clonotypes were shared. Because the study included a small number of donors, the genetic and exposure-history diversity represented was limited. Sampling was restricted to blood, and TCR repertoires in tissue are likely to differ from TCR repertoires in blood. Naive subsets generally had larger estimated clonotype richness than memory subsets did. Incomplete sequencing was indicated by rarefaction of sorted-subset datasets, despite the large sequencing depth. Clonotypes shared by all four sorted-subset donors showed higher generation probabilities than non-shared clonotypes. Pairwise subsampling indicated that sequencing depth was expected to affect the degree of clonotype sharing among donors.

Its CDR3 holds 17 amino acids, cysteine through phenylalanine. The read is trimmed to its CDR3 DNA, 51 bases read in frame from base 1. V lost 0 bases and J lost 2 bases, and the count of bases not matched to a germline gene is 9. CDR1 SGHNT and CDR2 YYREEE were looked up in the germline V gene (reference sequence). The donors were healthy, HIV-negative adults who had no recently reported acute infections or vaccinations. Only Caucasian adults living in Nashville, Tennessee, USA were represented among the donors. CD4+ T cells were enriched through magnetic negative selection, after which naive cells were positively selected on CD45RA and the remaining negative fraction served as the memory subset. Blood was collected by leukapheresis, and PBMCs were isolated by Ficoll-Histopaque density gradient centrifugation and then cryopreserved in liquid nitrogen vapor phase. Purity and quantity of every magnetically sorted T cell population were checked by analytical flow cytometry. Genomic DNA was isolated from each sorted fraction and quantified by UV absorbance on a Nanodrop 2000c.

Using the deep immunoSEQ assay, TCR CDR3 regions were amplified from genomic DNA by multiplex PCR. Extracted genomic DNA from each cell subset was distributed evenly across all wells of several immunoSEQ 96-well plates, and each plate was treated as a replicate. For sorted subsets, 150 to 200 ng genomic DNA, equal to about 30,000 T cell genomes, was loaded into each replicate PCR. The purified libraries were quantified using a Qubit 3.0 fluorometer, sized with a Bioanalyzer 2100, and then quantified again using the KAPA Library Quantification kit. Every immunoSEQ 96-well plate was sequenced on a separate single-read 150-cycle Illumina NextSeq 550 flow cell. In the source study's methods: Because the immunoSEQ output held only junctional sequences and lacked quality scores, the filtering could not match the filtering applied to full-length reads. To assign V/J genes and CDR3, sequences were annotated against IMGT germline references using PyIR, a Python wrapper for IgBLAST v1.9. Reads were removed for weak V/J assignments (E-value above 1e-6), missing CDR3, stop codons, out-of-frame junctions, or ambiguous translated residues. V3J clonotypes were defined as sequences sharing an identical inferred V gene, J gene, and CDR3 amino acid sequence. Percentage overlap between repertoires was calculated by dividing the number of shared unique clonotypes by the size of the smaller repertoire. Repertoire richness was assessed with RTK rarefaction, the Chao1 estimator, and Recon v2.1 estimates of unobserved clonotypes. Generation probabilities were computed with OLGA for all TCRbeta clonotypes obtained by the gDNA method from several donors. TCRdb obtained this table from immuneACCESS and retained in-frame rearrangements with V and J assigned. These tables miss some clones; where compared with another copy, unresolved V genes account for less than half of the shortfall, and the remainder is unexplained. That table furnishes V, J and clone size, whereas the DNA furnished D and trimming. Here the sample has some 2.3 million clones; roughly 93% occur a single time. Of the sample, approximately 0.4% is held by the ten largest clones.

For this clone: Its antigen is unknown. No much larger clone exists at a distance of one base, and base qualities are not known.

Sequencing used naive CD4+ T cells from PBMCs. In the paper's terms, the cell subset or site label means: CD45RA+ positively selected. This TCR was recovered from a man aged 18 to 30 in good health. Some clones in this sample may be carry-over from other donors' samples. The chain employs TRBV5-4 and TRBJ2-7; 9 central bases correspond to TRBD2. The CDR3 in this case is CASSLGLAATTAYEQYF. The DNA sequence is TGTGCCAGCAGCTTGGGACTAGCGGCCACAACCGCCTACGAGCAGTACTTC.